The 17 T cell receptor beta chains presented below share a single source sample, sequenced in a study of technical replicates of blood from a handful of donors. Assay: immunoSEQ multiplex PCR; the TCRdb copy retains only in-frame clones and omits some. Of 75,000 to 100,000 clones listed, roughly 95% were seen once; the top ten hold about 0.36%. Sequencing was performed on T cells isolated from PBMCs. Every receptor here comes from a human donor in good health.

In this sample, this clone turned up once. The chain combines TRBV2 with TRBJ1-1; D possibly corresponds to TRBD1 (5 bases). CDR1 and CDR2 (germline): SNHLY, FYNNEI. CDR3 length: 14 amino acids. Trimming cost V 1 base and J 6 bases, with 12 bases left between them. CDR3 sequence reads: CASSEGRVVAEAFF. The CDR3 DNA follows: TGTGCCAGCAGTGAAGGCAGGGTGGTCGCTGAAGCTTTCTTT.

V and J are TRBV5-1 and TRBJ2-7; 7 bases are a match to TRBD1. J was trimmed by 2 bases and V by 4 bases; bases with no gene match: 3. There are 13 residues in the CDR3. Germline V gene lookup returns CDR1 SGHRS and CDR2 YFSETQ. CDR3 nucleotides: TGCGCCAGCAGCAAGACAGGGCCCTACGAGCAGTACTTC. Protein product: CASSKTGPYEQYF.

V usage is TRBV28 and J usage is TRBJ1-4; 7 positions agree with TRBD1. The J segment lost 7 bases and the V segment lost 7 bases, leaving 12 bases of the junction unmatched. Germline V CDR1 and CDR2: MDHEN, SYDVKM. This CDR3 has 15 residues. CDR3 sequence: CASTSLQGLGEKLFF. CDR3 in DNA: TGTGCCAGCACCTCACTACAGGGGCTCGGTGAAAAACTGTTTTTT.

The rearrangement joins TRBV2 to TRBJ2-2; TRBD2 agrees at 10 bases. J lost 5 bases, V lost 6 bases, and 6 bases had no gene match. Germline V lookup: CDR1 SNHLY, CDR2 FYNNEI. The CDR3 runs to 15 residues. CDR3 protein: CASRELAGETGELFF. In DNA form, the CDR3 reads TGTGCCAGCAGAGAGCTAGCGGGAGAGACCGGGGAGCTGTTTTTT.

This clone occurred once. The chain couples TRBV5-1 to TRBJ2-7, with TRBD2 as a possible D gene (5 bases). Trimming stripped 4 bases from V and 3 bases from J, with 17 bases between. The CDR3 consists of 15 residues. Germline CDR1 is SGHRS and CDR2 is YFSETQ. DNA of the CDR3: TGCGCCAGCAGCCTCCTAGAGGGAGCACACTACGAGCAGTACTTC. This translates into CASSLLEGAHYEQYF.

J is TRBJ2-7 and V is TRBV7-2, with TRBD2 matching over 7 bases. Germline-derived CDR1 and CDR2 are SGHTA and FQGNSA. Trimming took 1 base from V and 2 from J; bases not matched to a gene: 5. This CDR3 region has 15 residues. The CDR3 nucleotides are TGTGCCAGCAGCTTAGGGTCGGCGGGAGCCTACGAGCAGTACTTC. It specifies CASSLGSAGAYEQYF.

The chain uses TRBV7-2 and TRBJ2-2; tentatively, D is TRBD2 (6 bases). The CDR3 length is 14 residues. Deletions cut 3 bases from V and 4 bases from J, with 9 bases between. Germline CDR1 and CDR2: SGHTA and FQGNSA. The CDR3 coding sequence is TGTGCCAGCAGCTTGGGGGGTCGCACCGGGGAGCTGTTTTTT. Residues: CASSLGGRTGELFF. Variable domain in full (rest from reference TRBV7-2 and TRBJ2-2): GAGVSQSPSNKVTEKGKDVELRCDPISGHTALYWYRQSLGQGLEFLIYFQGNSAPDKSGLPSDRFSAERTGGSVSTLTIQRTQQEDSAVYLCASSLGGRTGELFFGEGSRLTVL.

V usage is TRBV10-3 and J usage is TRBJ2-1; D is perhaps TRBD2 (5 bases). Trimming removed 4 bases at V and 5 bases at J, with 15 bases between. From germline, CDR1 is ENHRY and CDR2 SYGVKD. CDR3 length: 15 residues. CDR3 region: CAISASYRGNNEQFF. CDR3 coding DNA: TGTGCCATCAGTGCCAGCTATCGAGGGAACAATGAGCAGTTCTTC.

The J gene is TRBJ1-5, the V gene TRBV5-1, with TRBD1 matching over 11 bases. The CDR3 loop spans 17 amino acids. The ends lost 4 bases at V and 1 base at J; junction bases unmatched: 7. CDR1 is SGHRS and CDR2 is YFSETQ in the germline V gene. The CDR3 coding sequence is TGCGCCAGCAGCGAGACCGGGACAGGGGGGAGCAATCAGCCCCAGCATTTT. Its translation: CASSETGTGGSNQPQHF.

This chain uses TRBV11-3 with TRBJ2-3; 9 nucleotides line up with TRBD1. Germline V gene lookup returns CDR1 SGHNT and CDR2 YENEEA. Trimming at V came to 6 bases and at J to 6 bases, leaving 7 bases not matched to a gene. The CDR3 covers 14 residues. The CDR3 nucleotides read TGTGCCAGCAGTTTATGGACAGGGGACGATACGCAGTATTTT. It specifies CASSLWTGDDTQYF.

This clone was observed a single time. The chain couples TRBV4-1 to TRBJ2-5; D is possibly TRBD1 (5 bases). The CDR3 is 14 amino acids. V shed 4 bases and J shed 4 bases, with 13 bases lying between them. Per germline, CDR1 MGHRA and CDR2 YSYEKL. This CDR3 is CASSLGVLGETQYF. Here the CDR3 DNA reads TGCGCCAGCAGCCTAGGGGTTTTGGGAGAGACCCAGTACTTC.

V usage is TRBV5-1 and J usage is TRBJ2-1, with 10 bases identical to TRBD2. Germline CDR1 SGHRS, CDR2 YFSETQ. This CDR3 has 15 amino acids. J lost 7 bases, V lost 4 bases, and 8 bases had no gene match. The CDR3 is CASSVLAGYLNEQFF. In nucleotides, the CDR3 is TGCGCCAGCAGCGTACTAGCGGGATATCTGAATGAGCAGTTCTTC.

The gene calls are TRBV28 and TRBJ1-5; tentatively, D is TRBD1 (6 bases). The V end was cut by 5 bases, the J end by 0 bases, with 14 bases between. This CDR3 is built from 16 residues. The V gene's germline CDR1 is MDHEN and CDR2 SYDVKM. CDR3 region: CASSQRTVYSNQPQHF. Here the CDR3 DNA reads TGTGCCAGCAGTCAACGGACAGTCTATAGCAATCAGCCCCAGCATTTT. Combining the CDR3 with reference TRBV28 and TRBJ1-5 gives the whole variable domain DVKVTQSSRYLVKRTGEKVFLECVQDMDHENMFWYRQDPGLGLRLIYFSYDVKMKEKGDIPEGYSVSREKKERFSLILESASTNQTSMYLCASSQRTVYSNQPQHFGDGTRLSIL.

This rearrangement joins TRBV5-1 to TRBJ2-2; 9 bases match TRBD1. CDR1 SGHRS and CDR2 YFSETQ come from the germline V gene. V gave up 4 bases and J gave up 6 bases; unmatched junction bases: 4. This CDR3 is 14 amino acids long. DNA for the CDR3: TGCGCCAGCAGCGCGGACAGGGGTTCCGGGGAGCTGTTTTTT. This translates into CASSADRGSGELFF.

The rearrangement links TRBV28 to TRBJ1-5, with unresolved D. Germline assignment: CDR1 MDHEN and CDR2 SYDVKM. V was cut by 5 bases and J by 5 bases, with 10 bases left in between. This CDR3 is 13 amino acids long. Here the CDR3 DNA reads TGTGCCAGCAGTCCTCCTACGTATCAGCCCCAGCATTTT. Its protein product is CASSPPTYQPQHF. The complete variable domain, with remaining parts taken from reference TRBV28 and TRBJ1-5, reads DVKVTQSSRYLVKRTGEKVFLECVQDMDHENMFWYRQDPGLGLRLIYFSYDVKMKEKGDIPEGYSVSREKKERFSLILESASTNQTSMYLCASSPPTYQPQHFGDGTRLSIL.

CDR3 in DNA: TGTGCCAGCACCCCAGGTCCTTACGAGCAGTACTTC. Its protein product is CASTPGPYEQYF. The gene calls are TRBV2 and TRBJ2-7; no clear D gene. In germline, CDR1 is SNHLY, CDR2 FYNNEI. Trimming shortened V by 7 bases and J by 4 bases, and 11 bases separated the two germline ends. The CDR3 spans 12 residues.

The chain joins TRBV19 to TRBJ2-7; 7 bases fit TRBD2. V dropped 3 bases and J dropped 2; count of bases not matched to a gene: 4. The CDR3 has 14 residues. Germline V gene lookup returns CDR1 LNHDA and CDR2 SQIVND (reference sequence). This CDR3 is CASSITSDTYEQYF. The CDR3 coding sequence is TGTGCCAGTAGTATTACTAGCGACACCTACGAGCAGTACTTC.